This T cell receptor beta chain was sequenced for a study of blood T cells in healthy people across ages (dated by TCRdb to between 2015 and 2017). About the study as a whole: In model experiments, roughly one uniquely barcoded TCR beta cDNA molecule per two T cells was captured by template switching. Age-related changes in TCR beta repertoire diversity were measured in the study by deep sequencing normalized with unique cDNA molecular identifiers. Four age groups were formed from the donors: young (average about 17 years), middle-aged (around 39), aged (around 62) and long-lived (around 80). To avoid experimental bias, donors of different ages were distributed randomly across sequencing lanes. Two additional independent replicas of 1 million unique cDNA reads from the same blood draw were analyzed for two donors (one aged 18 to 30 and one aged 80 or older). The research as a whole found: Since profiling was done on bulk unsorted PBMCs, naive and antigen-experienced compartments could not be conclusively compared. Estimates of total diversity based on one million sequenced T cells were regarded as lower bounds and as underestimates. As age increased, observed TCR beta diversity per million T cells dropped in a roughly linear way, and a significant reduction was already evident by age 40. The CMV infection status of donors was not known, potentially confounding age-related changes in expanded clonotypes. The long-lived group showed more naive CD4+ T cells, fewer expanded clones and increased TCR diversity than the aged group, suggesting age selection. Observed TCR beta diversity correlated strongly with the percentage of naive T cells measured by flow cytometry.

The donors were a few dozen Caucasian individuals from Russia, aged roughly 6 to 100 years, who were systemically healthy. Each donor gave 9 to 10 milliliters of peripheral blood, collected into EDTA-treated Vacutainer tubes. Ficoll-Paque density-gradient centrifugation was used to isolate PBMCs, with at least 6.5 million per sample. Trizol reagent was used to extract total RNA from the PBMCs, yielding at least 5.5 micrograms per sample. Naive CD45RAhigh/CD27high T cell percentages were measured by flow cytometry on a PBMC aliquot from every donor. This clonotype turned up a few times. Its antigen remains undetermined. No qualities accompany the bases; no much larger clone lies one base away. Including cysteine and phenylalanine, the CDR3 has 14 amino acids. Here the CDR3 DNA is all that survives: 42 bases in frame from base 1. V is reduced by 5 bases and J by 2 bases, leaving a spacing of 11 bases between them. In the germline V gene (reference sequence), CDR1 corresponds to LNHNV and CDR2 to YYDKDF.

Library prep was done by 5' RACE. The second PCR ran for about 6 to 12 cycles and used a J-beta primer mix along with a sample-barcoded 5' primer. A template-switch 5' adaptor carrying 12 random nucleotides introduced a unique molecular identifier onto each TCR beta cDNA molecule. Each sample yielded at least 2.5 million CDR3-containing paired-end reads. All of the RNA was converted into first-strand cDNA using the Mint cDNA synthesis kit, with a TRBC-specific oligonucleotide serving as the primer. Following uracil-DNA glycosylase treatment, all cDNA underwent a first 18-cycle PCR with the universal primers M1SS and BC2_uni_R. Per the source publication's procedure: For normalization, 1 million high-quality reads were randomly selected from each sample, with every read carrying a distinct molecular identifier. Reads sharing molecular identifiers were discarded rather than binned into consensus sequences. CDR3 identification, clonotype clustering and error correction used MiTCR with a Q25 quality threshold and the strictest error-elimination algorithm. A nonparametric unseen species model with Euler transformation was used to estimate a lower bound on total TCR beta diversity. Through fastp at Q25 and MiXCR, TCRdb rebuilt clones from the public reads, retaining in-frame beta chains. Entries that share a CDR3 protein sequence are merged under the most common genes and DNA. TCRdb, not the original authors, processed these V and J calls. Within this sample are approximately 2,000,000 distinct CDR3 sequences, with 35% to 50% of them counted one time only. Roughly 23% of the sample comes from the top ten.

The rearrangement combines TRBV15 with TRBJ2-3, with a tentative D gene TRBD2 over 5 matching bases. This TCR came from a human donor in good health. Sequencing used blood. The CDR3 amino acid sequence is: CATSGGHLTDTQYF. The sequenced DNA: TGTGCCACCAGCGGCGGGCATCTCACAGATACGCAGTATTTT.